The sequence of this T cell receptor beta chain was determined in a study of blood T cell repertoires in COVID-19. The overall study: The origin of the acute and convalescent COVID-19 samples was the United States, Italy and Spain.

Germline V lookup: CDR1 GTSNPN, CDR2 SVGIG (reference sequence). With 3 bases clipped from V and 9 bases from J, the junction kept 10 bases outside the gene matches. The CDR3 spans 14 residues. As originally analysed: Estimation of nucleated cell counts was performed using reference gene primer amplification. Sequenced by immunoSEQ multiplex PCR; TCRdb stores in-frame clones only, minus some. That table is the source of V, J and clone size, and D and trimming were worked out from the DNA. The sample includes about 170,000 clones, approximately 84% of them seen just once. The specimen sequenced was peripheral blood. The V and J genes are TRBV30 and TRBJ1-5; 8 bases are a match to TRBD1. The receptor was isolated from a man in his forties who had recovered from COVID-19. The CDR3 coding sequence is TGTGCCTGGAGACCAGGACAGGGCATTGGGCCCCAGCATTTT. Its protein product is CAWRPGQGIGPQHF.